Detailed here is one T cell receptor beta chain. The record originates from a study of blood T cells in healthy people across ages. Trimming left V 7 bases short and J 5 bases short, with 11 bases between. This CDR3 has 13 residues. A second PCR, run for roughly 7 to 11 cycles, used a sample-barcoded 5' primer plus a J-beta primer mix. TCRdb passed the 5' RACE reads through MiXCR, listing each CDR3 protein once. The sample has roughly 1.6 million distinct CDR3 sequences; about 35% are singletons. The sample was blood. The TCR originated in a woman aged 25 to 39 in good health. The V and J genes are TRBV12-3 or TRBV12-4 and TRBJ2-2; unclear D gene. CDR3 DNA: TGTGCCAGCACTCCCGGCCGTACCGGGGAGCTGTTTTTT. Its translation: CASTPGRTGELFF.